The 22 T cell receptor beta chains presented below share a single source sample, sequenced in a study of blood T cell repertoires in COVID-19 (dated by TCRdb to 2020 to 2021). The library relied on the immunoSEQ multiplex PCR assay. TCRdb's version of the immuneACCESS table is confined to in-frame rearrangements and falls short of the full clone set. An unresolved V gene accounts for under half of the shortfall where checked; the remainder is of unknown origin. The sample contains fewer than 200,000 clones, 74% of them found a single time. The ten largest clones take up 3% of the sample. Sequencing was carried out using peripheral blood. The receptors come from an elderly woman with acute or convalescent COVID-19.

The V and J genes are TRBV10-3 and TRBJ2-1; possible D gene TRBD1, 5 bases. V lost 8 bases to trimming and J lost 7 bases, with 18 bases between them. This CDR3 contains 14 residues. CDR1 is ENHRY and CDR2 is SYGVKD in the germline V gene. For the CDR3, the DNA is TGTGCCATCGGCGAGCAGGGCTCTGGGAATGAGCAGTTCTTC. Encoded protein: CAIGEQGSGNEQFF.

In its sample, this clone was seen a few times. The chain has TRBV28 and TRBJ1-2, with D maybe TRBD1 (5 bases). CDR3 length: 15 amino acids. Germline lookup yields CDR1 MDHEN and CDR2 SYDVKM. V gave up 7 bases and J gave up 7 bases, with 22 bases separating them. For the CDR3, the DNA is TGTGCCAGCACCTATCTGGGGGGAAGACGTATTGGCTACACCTTC. Its translation is CASTYLGGRRIGYTF.

The chain combines TRBV2 with TRBJ1-2; perhaps TRBD1 as D (6 bases). Germline lookup yields CDR1 SNHLY and CDR2 FYNNEI. V lost 5 bases and J lost 4, with 14 bases in between. The CDR3 has 14 residues. CDR3 residues: CASSSAGVSYGYTF. The CDR3, as DNA: TGTGCCAGCAGTTCCGCAGGGGTATCCTATGGCTACACCTTC. The complete variable domain, with remaining parts taken from reference TRBV2 and TRBJ1-2, reads EPEVTQTPSHQVTQMGQEVILRCVPISNHLYFYWYRQILGQKVEFLVSFYNNEISEKSEIFDDQFSVERPDGSNFTLKIRSTKLEDSAMYFCASSSAGVSYGYTFGSGTRLTVV.

This clone was detected once. The chain has TRBV24-1 and TRBJ2-1; 8 positions match TRBD1. The CDR3 length is 17 residues. J lost 0 bases, V lost 4 bases, and 7 bases had no gene match. CDR1 is KGHDR, CDR2 SFDVKD, per germline. In nucleotides, the CDR3 is TGTGCCACCAGTGACCGTGACAGGGGTAGCTCCTACAATGAGCAGTTCTTC. It is translated as CATSDRDRGSSYNEQFF.

As DNA, the CDR3 is TGCGCCAGCAGCGGTCGACAGGGCCCGGGCACTGAAGCTTTCTTT. It yields the protein CASSGRQGPGTEAFF. The chain combines TRBV5-1 with TRBJ1-1; 7 bases map to TRBD1. Germline CDR1 reads SGHRS; CDR2 reads YFSETQ. The CDR3 runs to 15 residues. V dropped 4 bases and J dropped 4; count of bases not matched to a gene: 10.

This clone has more than one count but fewer than ten. The chain recombines TRBV19 with TRBJ1-6; D is undetermined. CDR1 is LNHDA and CDR2 is SQIVND in the germline V gene (reference sequence). The length of the CDR3 is 17 residues. Trimming left V 5 bases short and J 0 bases short, with 14 bases between. The CDR3: CASSDEGQSSYNSPLHF. CDR3 DNA: TGTGCCAGTAGTGACGAGGGCCAGAGCTCCTATAATTCACCCCTCCACTTT.

This clone has only a few counts. The chain employs TRBV11-2 and TRBJ1-4; D is possibly TRBD1 (6 bases). V was pared by 1 base and J by 8 bases, with 11 bases between. This CDR3 has 14 amino acids. CDR1 SGHAT and CDR2 FQNNGV come from the germline V gene. CDR3 in amino acids: CASSLVQGGEKLFF. CDR3 nucleotides: TGTGCCAGCAGCTTAGTACAGGGAGGGGAAAAACTGTTTTTT.

A few counts support this clone. The chain combines TRBV5-4 with TRBJ1-3, with D possibly being TRBD1 (6 bases). The V gene's germline CDR1 is SGHNT and CDR2 YYREEE (reference sequence). The V and J ends lost 4 bases and 0 bases respectively, with 8 bases between them. The CDR3 runs 14 residues. In DNA, the CDR3 is TGTGCCAGCAGCCGACAGGCCTCTGGAAACACCATATATTTT. This translates into CASSRQASGNTIYF.

The chain employs TRBV27 and TRBJ1-6, with a tentative D call TRBD1 (6 bases). Germline CDR1 is MNHEY and CDR2 is SMNVEV (reference sequence). The V end lost 5 bases, the J end lost 9 bases, and 14 bases lay between the germline ends. The CDR3 spans 14 residues. CDR3 amino acids: CASSPEQGFSPLHF. The CDR3 DNA reads as TGTGCCAGCAGTCCGGAACAGGGTTTTTCACCCCTCCACTTT.

In its sample, this clone was seen many times. The sample carries other DNA sequences with the same CDR3. The rearrangement uses TRBV2 and TRBJ1-1; D unclear. Per the germline V gene, CDR1 is SNHLY and CDR2 is FYNNEI. V was trimmed by 5 bases and J by 6 bases, leaving 10 bases between them. This CDR3 contains 12 residues. In DNA, the CDR3 is TGTGCCAGCAGTCGGGGTTCGGCTGAAGCTTTCTTT. The encoded protein is CASSRGSAEAFF. Drawing the rest from reference TRBV2 and TRBJ1-1, the complete variable domain is EPEVTQTPSHQVTQMGQEVILRCVPISNHLYFYWYRQILGQKVEFLVSFYNNEISEKSEIFDDQFSVERPDGSNFTLKIRSTKLEDSAMYFCASSRGSAEAFFGQGTRLTVV.

The V and J genes are TRBV27 and TRBJ1-2, with 7 bases fitting TRBD1. This CDR3 is 13 amino acids long. The germline gives CDR1 MNHEY, CDR2 SMNVEV (reference sequence). The J segment lost 6 bases and the V segment lost 5 bases, leaving 6 bases of the junction unmatched. This CDR3 reads CASSPPTGNGYTF. The CDR3 DNA is TGTGCCAGCAGTCCGCCGACAGGGAATGGCTACACCTTC.

This clone was recorded only once. The CDR3 reads CASSVGHPHLNTEAFF. The CDR3 coding sequence is TGTGCCAGCAGCGTAGGGCACCCCCATTTGAACACTGAAGCTTTCTTT. The chain employs TRBV9 and TRBJ1-1; no clear D. V was shortened by 0 bases and J by 0 bases, with 12 bases between the two germline ends. This CDR3 has 16 amino acids. The germline CDR1 and CDR2 sequences are SGDLS and YYNGEE.

The chain joins TRBV5-6 to TRBJ2-3, with a tentative D call TRBD1 (5 bases). Trimming pared 0 bases from V and 4 bases from J, leaving 15 bases between. This CDR3 comprises 16 residues. The germline gives CDR1 SGHDT, CDR2 YYEEEE. The DNA of the CDR3 is TGTGCCAGCAGCTTGGAGGGGCGGCGAGGATCAGATACGCAGTATTTT. Protein product: CASSLEGRRGSDTQYF.

J is TRBJ1-2 and V is TRBV28; 8 bases match TRBD1. The CDR3 extends over 14 amino acids. CDR1 and CDR2 from the germline V gene are MDHEN and SYDVKM. V was pared by 1 base and J by 5 bases, with 3 bases of the junction left unmatched. The CDR3 DNA is TGTGCCAGCAGTTTATCGGACAGGGCTTATGGCTACACCTTC. Translated, it gives CASSLSDRAYGYTF.

The chain carries TRBV10-3 and TRBJ1-3; 7 bases are a match to TRBD1. The V segment lost 4 bases and the J segment 2 bases; nucleotides outside the gene matches: 5. The CDR3 is made up of 15 amino acids. Germline CDR1 is ENHRY and CDR2 is SYGVKD. The CDR3: CAISAIGQAGNTIYF. The CDR3 DNA reads TGTGCCATCAGTGCTATTGGACAGGCTGGAAACACCATATATTTT.

The chain is built from TRBV19 and TRBJ2-3, with 8 bases fitting TRBD1. Germline lookup yields CDR1 LNHDA and CDR2 SQIVND (reference sequence). The V segment lost 5 bases and the J segment 4 bases; nucleotides outside the gene matches: 2. This CDR3 region has 13 residues. CDR3 sequence (DNA): TGTGCCAGTAGTGCACAGGGGGCAGATACGCAGTATTTT. Amino acid sequence: CASSAQGADTQYF.

The chain combines TRBV3-1 (or the pseudogene TRBV3-2) with TRBJ2-1, with 11 bases lining up with TRBD2. Germline V gene sequence: CDR1 LGHDT, CDR2 YNNKEL (reference sequence). This CDR3 spans 13 amino acids. J lost 10 bases, V lost 2 bases, and 1 base had no gene match. Here the CDR3 reads CASSQPSGREQFF. CDR3 nucleotides: TGTGCCAGCAGCCAACCTAGCGGGAGGGAGCAGTTCTTC.

The chain combines TRBV5-4 with TRBJ2-5; tentatively, D is TRBD2 (5 bases). Germline CDR1 and CDR2: SGHNT and YYREEE (reference sequence). The CDR3 is 14 amino acids. Between the trimmed V and J ends, which lost 4 bases and 5 bases, there was a span of 15 bases. CDR3 coding DNA: TGTGCCAGCAGCCCCGGTGGAGGTGTGGAGACCCAGTACTTC. Translated, it gives CASSPGGGVETQYF.

This clone was counted many times. This chain joins TRBV2 and TRBJ1-5, with 7 positions matching TRBD1. The ends lost 8 bases at V and 2 bases at J; junction bases unmatched: 12. The CDR3 consists of 16 residues. The germline CDR1 and CDR2 sequences are SNHLY and FYNNEI. DNA for the CDR3: TGTGCCAGCCAACAGACAGGGTTGATTGGCAATCAGCCCCAGCATTTT. This gives the protein CASQQTGLIGNQPQHF.

The V gene is TRBV29-1, the J gene TRBJ1-3; D call uncertain. From germline, CDR1 is SQVTM and CDR2 ANQGSEA. The CDR3 runs to 15 residues. The V end lost 4 bases, the J end lost 0 bases, and 13 bases lay between the germline ends. CDR3 sequence reads: CSVGAGATSGNTIYF. In DNA, the CDR3 is TGCAGCGTTGGGGCGGGAGCCACCTCTGGAAACACCATATATTTT.

This clone was recorded a few times. The rearrangement links TRBV5-4 to TRBJ2-7; TRBD1 is a possible D gene (5 bases). Germline V gene sequence: CDR1 SGHNT, CDR2 YYREEE (reference sequence). This CDR3 is built from 15 residues. Trimming removed 0 bases at V and 0 bases at J, with 10 bases between. CDR3 DNA sequence: TGTGCCAGCAGCTTGGGTCGGCAGGGCTCCTACGAGCAGTACTTC. Its translation: CASSLGRQGSYEQYF. The full variable domain, its missing parts supplied by reference TRBV5-4 and TRBJ2-7, is ETGVTQSPTHLIKTRGQQVTLRCSSQSGHNTVSWYQQALGQGPQFIFQYYREEENGRGNFPPRFSGLQFPNYSSELNVNALELDDSALYLCASSLGRQGSYEQYFGPGTRLTVT.

This chain joins TRBV19 and TRBJ2-1; tentative D call: TRBD2 (5 bases). The CDR3 sequence is 11 residues long. V was pared by 9 bases and J by 6 bases, with 9 bases between. CDR1 is LNHDA, CDR2 SQIVND, per germline (reference sequence). CDR3 protein: CASYEGNEQFF. CDR3 DNA: TGTGCCAGCTACGAGGGCAATGAGCAGTTCTTC.